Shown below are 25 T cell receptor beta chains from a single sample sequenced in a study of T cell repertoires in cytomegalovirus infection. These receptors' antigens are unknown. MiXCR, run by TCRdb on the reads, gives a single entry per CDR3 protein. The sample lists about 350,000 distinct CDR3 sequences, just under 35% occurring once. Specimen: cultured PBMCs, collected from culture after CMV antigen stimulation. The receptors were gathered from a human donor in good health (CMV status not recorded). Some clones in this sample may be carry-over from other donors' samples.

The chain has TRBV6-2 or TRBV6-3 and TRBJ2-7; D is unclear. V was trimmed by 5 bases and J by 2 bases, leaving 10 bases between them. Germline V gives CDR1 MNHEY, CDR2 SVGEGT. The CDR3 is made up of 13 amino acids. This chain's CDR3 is CASSSVGAYEQYV. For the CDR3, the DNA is TGTGCCAGCAGTAGCGTCGGAGCCTACGAGCAGTACGTC.

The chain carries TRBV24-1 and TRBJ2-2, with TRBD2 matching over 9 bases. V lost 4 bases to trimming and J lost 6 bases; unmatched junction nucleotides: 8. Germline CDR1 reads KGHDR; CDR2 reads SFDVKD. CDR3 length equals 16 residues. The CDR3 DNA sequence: TGTGCCACCAGTGAACATAGCGGGAGCGGAGCCGGGGAGCTGTTTTTT. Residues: CATSEHSGSGAGELFF.

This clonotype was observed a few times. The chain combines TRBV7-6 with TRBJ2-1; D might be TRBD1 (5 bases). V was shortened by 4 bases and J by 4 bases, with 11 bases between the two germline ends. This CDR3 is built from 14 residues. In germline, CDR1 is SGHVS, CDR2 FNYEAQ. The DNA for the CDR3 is TGTGCCAGCAGCTACCCAGGGAAATACAATGAGCAGTTCTTC. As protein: CASSYPGKYNEQFF.

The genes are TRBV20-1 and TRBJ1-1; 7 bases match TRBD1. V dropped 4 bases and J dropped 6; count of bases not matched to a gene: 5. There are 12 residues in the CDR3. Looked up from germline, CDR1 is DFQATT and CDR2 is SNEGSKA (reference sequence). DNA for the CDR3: TGCAGTGCTAACCTCCAGGGGGCTGAAGCTTTCTTT. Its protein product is CSANLQGAEAFF.

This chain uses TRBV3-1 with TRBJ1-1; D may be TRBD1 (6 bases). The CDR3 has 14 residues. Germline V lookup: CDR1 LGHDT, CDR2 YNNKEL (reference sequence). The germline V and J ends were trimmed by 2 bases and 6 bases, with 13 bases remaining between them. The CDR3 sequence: CASSQHQGTAEAFF. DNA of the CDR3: TGTGCCAGCAGCCAACACCAGGGGACGGCTGAAGCTTTCTTT.

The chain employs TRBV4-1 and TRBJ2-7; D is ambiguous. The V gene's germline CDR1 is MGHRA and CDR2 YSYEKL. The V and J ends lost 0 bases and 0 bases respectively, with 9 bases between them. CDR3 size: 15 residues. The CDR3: CASSQERTSSYEQYF. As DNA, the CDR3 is TGCGCCAGCAGCCAAGAACGCACGAGCTCCTACGAGCAGTACTTC.

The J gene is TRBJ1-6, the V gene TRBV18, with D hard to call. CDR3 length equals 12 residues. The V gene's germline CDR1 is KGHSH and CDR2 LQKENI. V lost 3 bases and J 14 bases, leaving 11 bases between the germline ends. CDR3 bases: TGTGCCAGCTCACCCCTTGGGTTAACCCTCCACTTT. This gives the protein CASSPLGLTLHF.

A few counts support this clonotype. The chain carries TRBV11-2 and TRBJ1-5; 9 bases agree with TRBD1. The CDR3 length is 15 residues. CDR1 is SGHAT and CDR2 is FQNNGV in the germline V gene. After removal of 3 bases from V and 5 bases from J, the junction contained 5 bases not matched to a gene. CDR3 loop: CASSLWTGVDQPQHF. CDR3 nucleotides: TGTGCCAGCAGCTTGTGGACAGGGGTTGATCAGCCCCAGCATTTT. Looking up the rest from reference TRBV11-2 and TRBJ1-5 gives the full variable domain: EAGVAQSPRYKIIEKRQSVAFWCNPISGHATLYWYQQILGQGPKLLIQFQNNGVVDDSQLPKDRFSAERLKGVDSTLKIQPAKLEDSAVYLCASSLWTGVDQPQHFGDGTRLSIL.

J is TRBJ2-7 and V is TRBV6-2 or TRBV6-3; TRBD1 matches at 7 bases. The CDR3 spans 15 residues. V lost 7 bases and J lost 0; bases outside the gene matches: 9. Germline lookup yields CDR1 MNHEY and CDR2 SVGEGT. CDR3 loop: CASNAPGQNSYEQYF. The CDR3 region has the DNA TGTGCCAGCAATGCACCGGGACAGAACTCCTACGAGCAGTACTTC.

This CDR3 is CASSSVAGEQYV. In nucleotides, the CDR3 is TGTGCCAGCAGTTCCGTAGCGGGAGAGCAGTACGTC. V usage is TRBV27 and J usage is TRBJ2-7; TRBD2 aligns across 8 bases. With V trimmed by 4 bases and J by 7 bases, 3 bases remained unmatched. The length of the CDR3 is 12 residues. Germline CDR1 reads MNHEY; CDR2 reads SMNVEV (reference sequence).

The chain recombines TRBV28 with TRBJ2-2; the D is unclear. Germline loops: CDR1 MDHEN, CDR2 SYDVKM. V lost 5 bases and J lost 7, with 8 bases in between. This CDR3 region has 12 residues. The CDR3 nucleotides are TGTGCCAGCAGTACCCGAGTCGGGGAGCTGTTTTTT. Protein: CASSTRVGELFF.

The CDR3 nucleotides are TGTGCCAGCAGACCTATGGGGGCAGGGGTGGGCTACAATGAGCAGTTCTTC. It translates to CASRPMGAGVGYNEQFF. The rearrangement uses TRBV2 and TRBJ2-1, with D possibly matching TRBD1 (6 bases). Trimming shortened V by 6 bases and J by 3 bases, and 21 bases separated the two germline ends. The CDR3 totals 17 residues. The germline V gene encodes CDR1 SNHLY and CDR2 FYNNEI.

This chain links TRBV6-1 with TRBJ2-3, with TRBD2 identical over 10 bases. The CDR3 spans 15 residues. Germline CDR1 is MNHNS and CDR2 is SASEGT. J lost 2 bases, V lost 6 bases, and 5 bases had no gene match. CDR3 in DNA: TGTGCCAGCAGGCCCGGGACTAGCGTCACAGATACGCAGTATTTT. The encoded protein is CASRPGTSVTDTQYF.

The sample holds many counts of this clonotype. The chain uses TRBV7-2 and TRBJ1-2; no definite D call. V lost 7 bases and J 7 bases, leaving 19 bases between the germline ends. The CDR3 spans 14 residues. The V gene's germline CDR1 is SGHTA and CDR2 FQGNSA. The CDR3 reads CASTAGLLSVGYTF. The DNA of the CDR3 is TGTGCCAGCACAGCCGGACTGCTTTCGGTTGGCTACACCTTC.

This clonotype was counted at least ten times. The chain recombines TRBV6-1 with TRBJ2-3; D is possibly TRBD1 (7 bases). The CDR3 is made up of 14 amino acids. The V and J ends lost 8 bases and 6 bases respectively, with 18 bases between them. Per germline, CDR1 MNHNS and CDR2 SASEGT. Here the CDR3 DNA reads TGTGCCAGCGGCGGGACAGAGAATTTGGATACGCAGTATTTT. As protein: CASGGTENLDTQYF.

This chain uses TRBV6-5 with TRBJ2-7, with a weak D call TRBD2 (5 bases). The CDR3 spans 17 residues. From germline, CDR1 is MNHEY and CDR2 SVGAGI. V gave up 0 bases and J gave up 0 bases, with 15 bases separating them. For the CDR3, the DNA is TGTGCCAGCAGTTACTCGCTCGTGGACTCCGGCTCCTACGAGCAGTACTTC. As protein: CASSYSLVDSGSYEQYF.

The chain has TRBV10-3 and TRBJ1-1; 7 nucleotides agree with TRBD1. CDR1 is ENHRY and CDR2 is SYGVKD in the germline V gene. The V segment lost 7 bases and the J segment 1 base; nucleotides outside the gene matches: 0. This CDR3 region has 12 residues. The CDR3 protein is CAIKGANTEAFF. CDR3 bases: TGTGCCATCAAGGGGGCGAACACTGAAGCTTTCTTT.

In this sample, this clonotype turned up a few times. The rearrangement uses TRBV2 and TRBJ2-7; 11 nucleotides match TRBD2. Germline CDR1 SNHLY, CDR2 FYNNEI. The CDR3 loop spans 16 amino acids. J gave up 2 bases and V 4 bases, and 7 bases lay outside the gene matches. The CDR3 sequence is CASSGPRLAGTYEQYF. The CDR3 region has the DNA TGTGCCAGCAGTGGACCCAGACTAGCGGGAACCTACGAGCAGTACTTC.

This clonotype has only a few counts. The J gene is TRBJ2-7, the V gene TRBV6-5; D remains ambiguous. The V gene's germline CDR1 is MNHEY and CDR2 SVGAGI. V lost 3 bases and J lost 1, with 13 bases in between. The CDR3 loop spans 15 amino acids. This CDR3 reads CASSYSFGTSYEQYF. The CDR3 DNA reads TGTGCCAGCAGTTATTCTTTCGGCACTTCCTACGAGCAGTACTTC.

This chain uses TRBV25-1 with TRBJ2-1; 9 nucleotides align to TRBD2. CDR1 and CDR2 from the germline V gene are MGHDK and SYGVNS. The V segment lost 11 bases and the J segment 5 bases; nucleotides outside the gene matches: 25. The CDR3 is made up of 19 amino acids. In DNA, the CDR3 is TGTGCCCGCAAGGTTAACGGGACTAGCTCCTTTCTACTTAACAATGAGCAGTTCTTC. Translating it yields CARKVNGTSSFLLNNEQFF.

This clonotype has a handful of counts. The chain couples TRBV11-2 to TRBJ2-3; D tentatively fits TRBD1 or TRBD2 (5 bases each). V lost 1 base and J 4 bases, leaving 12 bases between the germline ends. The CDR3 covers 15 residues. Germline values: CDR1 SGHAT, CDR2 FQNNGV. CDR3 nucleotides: TGTGCCAGCAGCTTAGGGTCGGGGCGACCAGATACGCAGTATTTT. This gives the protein CASSLGSGRPDTQYF. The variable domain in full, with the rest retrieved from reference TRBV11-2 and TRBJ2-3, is EAGVAQSPRYKIIEKRQSVAFWCNPISGHATLYWYQQILGQGPKLLIQFQNNGVVDDSQLPKDRFSAERLKGVDSTLKIQPAKLEDSAVYLCASSLGSGRPDTQYFGPGTRLTVL.

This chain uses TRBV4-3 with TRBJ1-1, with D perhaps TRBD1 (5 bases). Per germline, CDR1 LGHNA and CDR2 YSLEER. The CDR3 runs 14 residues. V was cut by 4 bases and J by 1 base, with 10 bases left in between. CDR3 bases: TGCGCCAGCAGCCCCTGGGGCCCGAACACTGAAGCTTTCTTT. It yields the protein CASSPWGPNTEAFF.

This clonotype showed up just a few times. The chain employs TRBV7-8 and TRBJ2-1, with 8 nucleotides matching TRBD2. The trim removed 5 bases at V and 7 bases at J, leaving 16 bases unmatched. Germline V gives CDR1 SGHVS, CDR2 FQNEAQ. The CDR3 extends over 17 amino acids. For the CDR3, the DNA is TGTGCCAGCAGCCCGAGGCGCAGGGGACTAGAGGGAAATGAGCAGTTCTTC. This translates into CASSPRRRGLEGNEQFF.

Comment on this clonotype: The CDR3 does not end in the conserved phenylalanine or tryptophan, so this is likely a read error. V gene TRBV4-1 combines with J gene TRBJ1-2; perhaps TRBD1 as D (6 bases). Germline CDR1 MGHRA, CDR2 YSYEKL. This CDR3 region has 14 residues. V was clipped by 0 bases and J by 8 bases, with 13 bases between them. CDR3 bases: TGCGCCAGCAGCCAAGATCGGAACAGGGAGGGCTACACCCTC. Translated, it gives CASSQDRNREGYTL.

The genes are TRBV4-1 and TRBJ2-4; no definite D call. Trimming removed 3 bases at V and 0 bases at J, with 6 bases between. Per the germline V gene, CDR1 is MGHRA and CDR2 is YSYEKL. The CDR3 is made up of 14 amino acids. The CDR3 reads CASSQRLAKNIQYF. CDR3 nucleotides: TGCGCCAGCAGCCAGAGGCTAGCCAAAAACATTCAGTACTTC.